A single sample gave rise to the 18 T cell receptor beta chains below, sequenced in a study of cytomegalovirus exposure and HLA in healthy donors (dated by TCRdb to 2017 to 2019). The library was generated by the immunoSEQ multiplex PCR assay. A mixture of 60 forward primers for TCR Vbeta segments and 13 reverse primers for TCR Jbeta segments was used in the multiplex PCR. TCRdb retrieved this table from immuneACCESS and kept in-frame rearrangements only. Not all clones are present; in checked studies, unresolved V genes account for under half, and no reason is known for the remainder. The sample table shows about 130,000 clones, and around 77% are seen once. Together, the top ten hold around 2% of the sample. Sequencing was done on a sample of PBMCs. These receptors were taken from a man between 25 and 39 years old in good health and CMV-seronegative.

V is TRBV13 and J is TRBJ2-7; D possibly corresponds to TRBD2 (6 bases). The CDR3 has 15 residues. The germline V gene encodes CDR1 PRHDT and CDR2 FYEKMQ (reference sequence). V lost 0 bases, J lost 2 bases, and 11 bases lay in between. The DNA for the CDR3 is TGTGCCAGCAGCTTAGGGGCGGGATATGCCTACGAGCAGTACTTC. Translating it yields CASSLGAGYAYEQYF.

This clone was counted only a few times. The chain is built from TRBV5-1 and TRBJ2-7, with 15 positions matching TRBD2. This CDR3 is 15 amino acids long. Trimming took 3 bases from V and 7 from J; bases not matched to a gene: 5. Germline CDR1 is SGHRS and CDR2 is YFSETQ. As DNA, the CDR3 is TGCGCCAGCAGCTCCCGGACTAGCGGGAGGGATGAGCAGTACTTC. It encodes CASSSRTSGRDEQYF.

CDR3 bases: TGTGCCAGCAGTTTCAGGGAGGGCAATCAGCCCCAGCATTTT. It translates to CASSFREGNQPQHF. V is TRBV27 and J is TRBJ1-5; maybe TRBD1 (5 bases). The germline V gene has CDR1 MNHEY and CDR2 SMNVEV (reference sequence). Deletions cut 3 bases from V and 2 bases from J, with 8 bases between. The CDR3 length is 14 residues.

This chain joins TRBV9 and TRBJ2-7; the D gene is possibly TRBD2 (7 bases). Germline loops: CDR1 SGDLS, CDR2 YYNGEE. The ends were cut back, 0 bases at V and 4 bases at J, with 14 bases in the middle. The CDR3 loop spans 15 amino acids. The CDR3 DNA reads as TGTGCCAGCAGCGTAGAGGGGGGAGGGCCATACGAGCAGTACTTC. It codes for CASSVEGGGPYEQYF.

The rearrangement uses TRBV7-6 and TRBJ2-3; no clear D gene. The CDR3 runs 13 residues. Trimming stripped 2 bases from V and 2 bases from J, with 5 bases between. Germline lookup yields CDR1 SGHVS and CDR2 FNYEAQ. CDR3 in amino acids: CASSLLNTDTQYF. The CDR3 nucleotides are TGTGCCAGCAGCTTATTAAACACAGATACGCAGTATTTT. Combining the CDR3 with reference TRBV7-6 and TRBJ2-3 gives the whole variable domain GAGVSQSPRYKVTKRGQDVALRCDPISGHVSLYWYRQALGQGPEFLTYFNYEAQQDKSGLPNDRFSAERPEGSISTLTIQRTEQRDSAMYRCASSLLNTDTQYFGPGTRLTVL.

The V gene is TRBV25-1, the J gene TRBJ2-5; 10 bases match TRBD2. J was trimmed by 3 bases and V by 7 bases; bases with no gene match: 11. CDR1 MGHDK and CDR2 SYGVNS come from the germline V gene. The CDR3 spans 16 residues. The CDR3 sequence: CASKPPSLAGEETQYF. CDR3 in DNA: TGTGCCAGCAAACCCCCCTCCCTAGCGGGAGAAGAGACCCAGTACTTC.

The V call is TRBV29-1, the J call TRBJ2-5; the D gene is possibly TRBD2 (7 bases). V was pared by 8 bases and J by 5 bases, with 21 bases between. The CDR3 spans 14 residues. Germline CDR1 reads SQVTM; CDR2 reads ANQGSEA. The CDR3 loop reads CSSGGRAGSETQYF. The CDR3 DNA follows: TGCAGCTCGGGGGGCAGGGCAGGGTCCGAGACCCAGTACTTC.

V and J are TRBV7-9 and TRBJ2-3; TRBD2 aligns across 10 bases. Per germline, CDR1 SEHNR and CDR2 FQNEAQ (reference sequence). J gave up 2 bases and V 5 bases, and 7 bases lay outside the gene matches. The CDR3 runs to 16 residues. CDR3 region: CASSKRTSGTTDTQYF. CDR3 coding DNA: TGTGCCAGCAGCAAACGGACTAGCGGAACCACAGATACGCAGTATTTT. The complete variable domain, with remaining parts taken from reference TRBV7-9 and TRBJ2-3, reads DTGVSQNPRHKITKRGQNVTFRCDPISEHNRLYWYRQTLGQGPEFLTYFQNEAQLEKSRLLSDRFSAERPKGSFSTLEIQRTEQGDSAMYLCASSKRTSGTTDTQYFGPGTRLTVL.

The chain combines TRBV28 with TRBJ2-7; D perhaps matches TRBD1 (6 bases). Germline values: CDR1 MDHEN, CDR2 SYDVKM. The CDR3 covers 16 residues. Trimming stripped 11 bases from V and 0 bases from J, with 23 bases between. The CDR3 sequence: CAPPGRGGSSSYEQYF. The CDR3 DNA reads TGTGCCCCCCCCGGCAGGGGCGGCTCAAGCTCCTACGAGCAGTACTTC.

V and J are TRBV6-6 and TRBJ2-1, with TRBD2 matching over 9 bases. CDR3 length: 15 residues. Germline-derived CDR1 and CDR2 are MNHNY and SVGAGI (reference sequence). V was clipped by 0 bases and J by 5 bases; unmatched bases: 2. The DNA for the CDR3 is TGTGCCAGCAGTTACTCCCCTAGCGGGGACAATGAGCAGTTCTTC. Its protein product is CASSYSPSGDNEQFF.

V is TRBV5-1 and J is TRBJ1-1; 11 bases line up with TRBD1. V lost 4 bases and J lost 3; bases outside the gene matches: 11. The length of the CDR3 is 17 residues. In germline, CDR1 is SGHRS, CDR2 YFSETQ. CDR3 DNA: TGCGCCAGCAGCCTAGGGACAGGGGGATTTAGGGACACTGAAGCTTTCTTT. Amino acid sequence: CASSLGTGGFRDTEAFF.

Concerning this clone itself: Other DNA sequences in this sample translate to the same CDR3. This chain links TRBV5-1 with TRBJ2-3; D might be TRBD1 (5 bases). The CDR3 runs 14 residues. Per germline, CDR1 SGHRS and CDR2 YFSETQ. V was pared by 4 bases and J by 1 base, with 10 bases between. CDR3 nucleotide sequence: TGCGCCAGCAGCCCTGGACAAGGCACAGATACGCAGTATTTT. Translation gives CASSPGQGTDTQYF.

This clone turned up a few times. This chain joins TRBV5-1 and TRBJ2-7; 13 nucleotides match TRBD2. J gave up 2 bases and V 1 base, and 9 bases lay outside the gene matches. This CDR3 is 18 amino acids long. The V gene's germline CDR1 is SGHRS and CDR2 YFSETQ. The CDR3 bases are TGCGCCAGCAGCTTGCTAGGACTAGCGGGAGTAAATACCTACGAGCAGTACTTC. Encoded protein: CASSLLGLAGVNTYEQYF.

This clone was picked up a small number of times. The rearrangement links TRBV5-6 to TRBJ2-2; tentatively, D is TRBD2 (5 bases). The germline V gene has CDR1 SGHDT and CDR2 YYEEEE. The CDR3 extends over 15 amino acids. V lost 0 bases, J lost 5 bases, and 11 bases lay in between. The CDR3 spells CASSLEGVLTGELFF. For the CDR3, the DNA is TGTGCCAGCAGCTTGGAGGGAGTATTAACCGGGGAGCTGTTTTTT.

This chain joins TRBV27 and TRBJ2-5, with D tentatively TRBD2 (5 bases). CDR1 MNHEY and CDR2 SMNVEV come from the germline V gene (reference sequence). The germline V and J ends were trimmed by 4 bases and 4 bases, with 13 bases remaining between them. The CDR3 contains 14 residues. Written as DNA, the CDR3 is TGTGCCAGCAGTTATCGGGTGGGAGTAGAGACCCAGTACTTC. It encodes CASSYRVGVETQYF.

This clone was detected a few times. CDR3 amino acids: CASSPGQYIPGYTF. Here the CDR3 DNA reads TGTGCCAGCAGTCCGGGACAGTACATTCCTGGCTACACCTTC. V is TRBV6-5 and J is TRBJ1-2; 7 nucleotides align to TRBD1. J lost 7 bases, V lost 5 bases, and 10 bases had no gene match. This CDR3 comprises 14 residues. Per the germline V gene, CDR1 is MNHEY and CDR2 is SVGAGI.

The chain recombines TRBV28 with TRBJ1-2, with TRBD1 matching 9 bases. The CDR3 totals 14 residues. From germline, CDR1 is MDHEN and CDR2 SYDVKM. V shed 7 bases, J shed 5 bases, and the junction held 8 bases outside the gene matches. For the CDR3, the DNA is TGTGCCAGCATGTCGGGACAGGGTATTTATGGCTACACCTTC. As protein: CASMSGQGIYGYTF.

V gene TRBV6-5 combines with J gene TRBJ2-7, with 10 nucleotides matching TRBD1. The V segment lost 5 bases and the J segment 2 bases; nucleotides outside the gene matches: 6. The CDR3 sequence is 15 residues long. CDR1 is MNHEY, CDR2 SVGAGI, per germline. The CDR3 region has the DNA TGTGCCAGCAGTAGATCCGGGACAGGGGCCTACGAGCAGTACTTC. This codes for CASSRSGTGAYEQYF.